The T cell receptor beta chain under discussion was sequenced for a study of CD8+CD57+ T cells in acquired aplastic anemia. Looking at the study overall: The mean DNA yield obtained from sorted CD4+ and CD8+ cells came to 3 to 3.5 ug. Findings of the study overall: Approximately 30 was the count of CD8+ CDR3 sequences that patients shared with controls.

With regard to this clonotype: Its matching antigen is unknown.

Genomic DNA acted as the template from which TCR beta VDJ combination and CDR3 sequence profiling were carried out. TCRdb reprocessed the reads with MiXCR, giving one entry per CDR3 protein. The sample consists of about 200,000 distinct CDR3 sequences, 34% of them appearing once. Germline V lookup: CDR1 KGHDR, CDR2 SFDVKD. Trimming removed 8 bases from V and 5 bases from J; junction bases left unmatched: 10. The CDR3 has 14 amino acids. This chain joins TRBV24-1 and TRBJ2-5; 7 bases match TRBD2. Sequencing was carried out using sorted CD4+, CD8+, or CD8+CD57+ T cells (not recorded which) from PBMCs. The clonotype originates from a human donor in good health, serving as a control. The DNA of the CDR3 is TGTGCCACCAACGAGGGAGGGCCGTTGGAGACCCAGTACTTC. The encoded protein is CATNEGGPLETQYF.